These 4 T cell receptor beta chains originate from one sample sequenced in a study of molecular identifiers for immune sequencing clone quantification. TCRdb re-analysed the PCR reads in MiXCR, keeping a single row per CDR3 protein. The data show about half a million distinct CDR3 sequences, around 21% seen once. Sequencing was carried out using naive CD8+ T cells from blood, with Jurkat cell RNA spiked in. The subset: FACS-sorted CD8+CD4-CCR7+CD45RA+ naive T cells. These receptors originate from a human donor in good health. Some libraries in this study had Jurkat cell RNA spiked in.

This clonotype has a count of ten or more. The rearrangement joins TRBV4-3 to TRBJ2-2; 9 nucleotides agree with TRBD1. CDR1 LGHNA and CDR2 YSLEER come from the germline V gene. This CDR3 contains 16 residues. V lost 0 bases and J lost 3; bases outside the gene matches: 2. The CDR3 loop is CASSQDGTGYTGELFF. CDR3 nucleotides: TGCGCCAGCAGCCAAGATGGGACAGGGTACACCGGGGAGCTGTTTTTT.

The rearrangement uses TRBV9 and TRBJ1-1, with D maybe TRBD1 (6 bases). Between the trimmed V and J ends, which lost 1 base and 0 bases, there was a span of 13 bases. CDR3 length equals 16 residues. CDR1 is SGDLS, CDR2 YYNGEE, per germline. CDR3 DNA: TGTGCCAGCAGCGTAAAAAACAGGGTCTTGAACACTGAAGCTTTCTTT. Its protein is CASSVKNRVLNTEAFF.

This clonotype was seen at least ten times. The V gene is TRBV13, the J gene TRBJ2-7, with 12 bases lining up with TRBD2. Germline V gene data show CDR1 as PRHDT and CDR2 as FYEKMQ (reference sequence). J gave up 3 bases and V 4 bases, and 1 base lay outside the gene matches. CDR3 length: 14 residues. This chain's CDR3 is CASSSSGRVYEQYF. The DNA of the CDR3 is TGTGCCAGCAGCTCTAGCGGGAGGGTCTACGAGCAGTACTTC.

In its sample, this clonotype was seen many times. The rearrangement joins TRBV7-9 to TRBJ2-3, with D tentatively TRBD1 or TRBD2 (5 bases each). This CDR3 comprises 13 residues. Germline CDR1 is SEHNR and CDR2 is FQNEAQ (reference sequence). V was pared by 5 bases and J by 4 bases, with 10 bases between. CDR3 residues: CASSQGRADTQYF. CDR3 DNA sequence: TGTGCCAGCAGCCAGGGACGGGCAGATACGCAGTATTTT.